Listed below are T cell receptor beta chains from one sample, sequenced in a study of shared clonotypes between healthy human individuals. Sequencing used immunoSEQ multiplex PCR; TCRdb keeps in-frame clones, though not all of them. Of 450,000 to 500,000 clones listed, roughly 80% were seen once; the top ten hold about 13%. Sequences were obtained from PBMCs. The receptors originated from a woman aged 35 to 49 in good health. Some clones in this sample may be carry-over from other donors' samples. Both conserved end residues are part of each CDR3. The D gene is left open where the match is weak. The size field is filled for only some rows; it gives once, few, many or a size class.

d_call j_call clone_size v_call cdr3_aa cdr3_nt
NA TRBJ2-3 NA TRBV7-9 CASSLWSGPSTDTQYF TGTGCCAGCAGCTTATGGTCAGGGCCTAGCACAGATACGCAGTATTTT
NA TRBJ2-7 few TRBV6-1 CASSETGRPYEQYF TGTGCCAGCAGTGAAACAGGCAGACCCTACGAGCAGTACTTC
NA TRBJ2-3 NA TRBV25-1 CASSEAGRGTDTQYF TGTGCCAGCAGTGAGGCAGGGCGGGGAACAGATACGCAGTATTTT
NA TRBJ2-1 NA TRBV13 CASSLGQTNEQFF TGTGCCAGCAGCTTAGGTCAGACCAATGAGCAGTTCTTC
TRBD1 TRBJ1-5 many TRBV28 CASSPTGGYRSSNQPQHF TGTGCCAGCAGTCCTACAGGGGGCTACAGGTCGAGCAATCAGCCCCAGCATTTT
TRBD1 TRBJ2-7 NA TRBV5-1 CASREASGGYEQYF TGCGCCAGCAGAGAGGCTTCAGGGGGCTACGAGCAGTACTTC
NA TRBJ2-3 NA TRBV5-1 CASSLDYTDTQYF TGCGCCAGCAGCTTGGACTACACAGATACGCAGTATTTT
NA TRBJ2-7 NA TRBV9 CASSVAHSPYEQYF TGTGCCAGCAGCGTAGCTCACAGTCCATACGAGCAGTACTTC
NA TRBJ2-7 NA TRBV7-8 CASSLAGGPYEQYF TGTGCCAGCAGCTTAGCGGGAGGACCCTACGAGCAGTACTTC
NA TRBJ1-4 NA TRBV6-1 CASTLWGSTNEKLFF TGTGCCAGCACCCTATGGGGGTCAACTAATGAAAAACTGTTTTTT
TRBD2 TRBJ2-2 many TRBV5-1 CASSPGLVWTGELFF TGCGCCAGCAGCCCGGGACTAGTTTGGACCGGGGAGCTGTTTTTT